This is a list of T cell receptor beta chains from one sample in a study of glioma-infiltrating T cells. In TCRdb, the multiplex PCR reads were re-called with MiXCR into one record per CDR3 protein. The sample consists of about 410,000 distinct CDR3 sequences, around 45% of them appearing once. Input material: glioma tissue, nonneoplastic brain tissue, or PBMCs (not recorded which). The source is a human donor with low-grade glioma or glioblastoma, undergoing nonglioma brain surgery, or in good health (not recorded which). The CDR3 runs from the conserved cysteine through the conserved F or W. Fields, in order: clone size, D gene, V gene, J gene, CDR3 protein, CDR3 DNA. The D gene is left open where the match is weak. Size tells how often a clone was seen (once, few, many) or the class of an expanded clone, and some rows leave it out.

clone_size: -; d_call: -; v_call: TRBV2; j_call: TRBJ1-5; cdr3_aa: CASSRKFEGQPQHF; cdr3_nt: TGTGCCAGCAGTCGTAAGTTTGAAGGTCAGCCCCAGCATTTT
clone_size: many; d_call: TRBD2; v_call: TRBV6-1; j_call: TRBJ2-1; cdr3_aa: CASTGRTSGNEQFF; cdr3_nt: TGTGCCAGCACTGGTCGAACTAGCGGGAATGAGCAGTTCTTC
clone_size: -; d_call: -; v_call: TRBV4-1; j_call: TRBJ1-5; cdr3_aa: CASSQEAGTANQPQHF; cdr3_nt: TGCGCCAGCAGCCAAGAGGCGGGGACGGCCAATCAGCCCCAGCATTTT
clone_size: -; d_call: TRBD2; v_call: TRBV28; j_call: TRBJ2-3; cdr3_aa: CASSSPWGGSSTDTQYF; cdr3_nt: TGTGCCAGCAGCTCCCCGTGGGGGGGGAGCAGCACAGATACGCAGTATTTT
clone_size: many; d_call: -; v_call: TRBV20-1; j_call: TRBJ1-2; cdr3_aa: CSARDIASYGYTF; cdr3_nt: TGCAGTGCTAGAGATATTGCAAGCTATGGCTACACCTTC
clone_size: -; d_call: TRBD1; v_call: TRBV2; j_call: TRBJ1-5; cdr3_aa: CASGDRGNSNQPQHF; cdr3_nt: TGTGCCAGCGGAGACAGGGGTAATAGCAATCAGCCCCAGCATTTT
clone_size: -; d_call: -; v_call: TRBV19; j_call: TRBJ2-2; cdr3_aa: CASIRGGADTGELFF; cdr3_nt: TGTGCCAGTATTAGAGGCGGAGCGGACACCGGGGAGCTGTTTTTT
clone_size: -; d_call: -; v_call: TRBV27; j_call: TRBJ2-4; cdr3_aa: CATSSSNIQYF; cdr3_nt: TGTGCCACCAGTTCATCCAACATTCAGTACTTC
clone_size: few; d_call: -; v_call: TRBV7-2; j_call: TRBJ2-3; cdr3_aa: CASSFSRGGTDTQYF; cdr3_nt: TGTGCCAGCAGCTTCTCCAGGGGCGGCACAGATACGCAGTATTTT
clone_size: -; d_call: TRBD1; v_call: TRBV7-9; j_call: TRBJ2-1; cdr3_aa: CASSPRDRAWEQFF; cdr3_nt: TGTGCCAGCAGCCCACGGGACAGGGCTTGGGAGCAGTTCTTC
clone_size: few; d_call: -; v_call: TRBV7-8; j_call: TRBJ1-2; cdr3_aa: CASSLDGSYTF; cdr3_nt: TGTGCCAGCAGCTTAGATGGTAGCTACACCTTC
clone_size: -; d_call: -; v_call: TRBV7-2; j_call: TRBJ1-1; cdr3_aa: CASSLPPTELAFF; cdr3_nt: TGTGCCAGCAGCTTACCCCCCACTGAGTTGGCTTTCTTT
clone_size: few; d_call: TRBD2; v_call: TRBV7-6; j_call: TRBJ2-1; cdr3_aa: CASSLGAGGLTYNEQFF; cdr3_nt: TGTGCCAGCAGCTTAGGGGCGGGAGGGCTAACGTACAATGAGCAGTTCTTC
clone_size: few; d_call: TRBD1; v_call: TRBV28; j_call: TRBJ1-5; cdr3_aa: CASSTGQGEPNQPQHF; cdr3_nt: TGTGCCAGTAGTACCGGGCAGGGGGAGCCCAATCAGCCCCAGCATTTT
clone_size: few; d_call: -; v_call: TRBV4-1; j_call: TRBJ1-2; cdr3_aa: CASSHGLGGYTF; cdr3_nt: TGCGCCAGCAGCCACGGACTTGGCGGCTACACCTTC
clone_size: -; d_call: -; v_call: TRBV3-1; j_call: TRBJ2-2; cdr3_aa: CASSQGRNTGELFF; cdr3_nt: TGTGCCAGCAGCCAAGGTCGGAACACCGGGGAGCTGTTTTTT
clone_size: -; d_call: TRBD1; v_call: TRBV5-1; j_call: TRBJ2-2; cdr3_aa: CPSSPRQGASTGELFF; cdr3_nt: TGCCCCAGCAGCCCTCGACAGGGGGCGTCCACCGGGGAGCTGTTTTTT
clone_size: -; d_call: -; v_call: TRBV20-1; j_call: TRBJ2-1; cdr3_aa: CSASLGPGGNEKFF; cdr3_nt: TGCAGTGCTAGTCTGGGTCCAGGCGGGAATGAGAAGTTCTTC
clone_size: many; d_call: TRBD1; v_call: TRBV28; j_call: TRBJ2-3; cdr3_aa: CASTGTGGTDTQYF; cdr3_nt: TGTGCCAGCACGGGGACAGGGGGAACAGATACGCAGTATTTT
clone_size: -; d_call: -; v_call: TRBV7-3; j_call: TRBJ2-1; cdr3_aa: CASSSGTNEQFF; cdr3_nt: TGTGCCAGCAGCTCCGGGACAAATGAGCAGTTCTTC
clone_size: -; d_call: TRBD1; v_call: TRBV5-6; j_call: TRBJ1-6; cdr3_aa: CASSPNYVRQGFSPLHF; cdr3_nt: TGTGCCAGCAGCCCAAATTATGTGAGACAGGGTTTTTCACCCCTCCACTTT
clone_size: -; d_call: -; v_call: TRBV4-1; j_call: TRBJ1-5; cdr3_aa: CASSQEWYQPQHF; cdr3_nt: TGCGCCAGCAGCCAAGAATGGTATCAGCCCCAGCATTTT
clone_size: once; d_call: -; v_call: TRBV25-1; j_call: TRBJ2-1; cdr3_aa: CASSGGAEVDEQFF; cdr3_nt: TGTGCCAGCAGTGGGGGAGCGGAAGTGGATGAGCAGTTCTTC
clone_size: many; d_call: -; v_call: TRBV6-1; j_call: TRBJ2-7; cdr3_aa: CASSVLRDSQYEQYF; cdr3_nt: TGTGCCAGCAGCGTTCTACGGGACTCACAATACGAGCAGTACTTC
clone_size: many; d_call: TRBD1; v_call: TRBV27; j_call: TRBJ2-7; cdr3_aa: CASSAGQGIIYEQYF; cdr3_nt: TGTGCCAGCAGTGCGGGACAGGGGATCATCTACGAGCAGTACTTC
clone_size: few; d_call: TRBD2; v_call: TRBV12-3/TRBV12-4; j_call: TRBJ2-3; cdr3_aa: CASSIRGLAIDTQYF; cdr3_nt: TGTGCCAGCAGTATAAGGGGACTAGCTATAGATACGCAGTATTTT
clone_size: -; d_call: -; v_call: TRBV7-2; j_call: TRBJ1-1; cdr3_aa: CASSLALRGHTEAFF; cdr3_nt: TGTGCCAGCAGCTTAGCGCTGAGGGGACACACTGAAGCTTTCTTT
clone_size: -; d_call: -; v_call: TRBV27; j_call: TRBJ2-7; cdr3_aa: CASTLHPGTASYEQYF; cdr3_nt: TGTGCCAGCACTTTACACCCCGGGACCGCCTCCTACGAGCAGTACTTC
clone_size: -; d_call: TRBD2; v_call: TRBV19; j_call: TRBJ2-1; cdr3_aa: CASSRRLAGLYNEQFF; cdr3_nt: TGTGCCAGTTCGAGGCGACTAGCGGGACTCTACAATGAGCAGTTCTTC
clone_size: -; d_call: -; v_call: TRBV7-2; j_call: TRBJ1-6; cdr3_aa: CASSLDVRVLPF; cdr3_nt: TGTGCCAGCAGCTTAGACGTCAGGGTATTACCGTTT
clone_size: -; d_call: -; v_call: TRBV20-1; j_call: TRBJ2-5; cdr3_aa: CSASSQETQYF; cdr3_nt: TGCAGTGCCTCCTCTCAGGAGACCCAGTACTTC
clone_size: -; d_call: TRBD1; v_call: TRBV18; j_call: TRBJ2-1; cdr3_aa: CASSPRPGTGTYNEQFF; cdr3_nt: TGTGCCAGCTCACCTCGCCCCGGGACAGGGACCTACAATGAGCAGTTCTTC
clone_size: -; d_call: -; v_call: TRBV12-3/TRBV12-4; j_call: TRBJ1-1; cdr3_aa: CASSFRQGGDTEAFF; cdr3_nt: TGTGCCAGCAGTTTCCGCCAGGGTGGGGACACTGAAGCTTTCTTT
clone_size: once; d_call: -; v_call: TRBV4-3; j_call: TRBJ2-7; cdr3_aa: CTSSLNTDRKVSYEQYF; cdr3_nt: TGCACCAGCAGCCTAAACACGGACAGAAAAGTATCCTACGAGCAGTACTTC
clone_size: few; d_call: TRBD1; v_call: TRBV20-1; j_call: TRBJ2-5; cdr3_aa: CSAIAPDRVETQYF; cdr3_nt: TGCAGTGCTATAGCTCCGGACAGGGTAGAGACCCAGTACTTC
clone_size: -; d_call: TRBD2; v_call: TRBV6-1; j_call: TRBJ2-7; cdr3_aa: CASSPPGRGLLEQYF; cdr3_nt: TGTGCCAGCAGCCCTCCGGGGCGGGGACTATTAGAGCAGTACTTC
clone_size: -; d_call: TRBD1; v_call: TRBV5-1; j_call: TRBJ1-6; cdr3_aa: CAGSRDSSYNSPLHF; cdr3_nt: TGCGCCGGCAGCCGGGACAGCTCCTATAATTCACCCCTCCACTTT
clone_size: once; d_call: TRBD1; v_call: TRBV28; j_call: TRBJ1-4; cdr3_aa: CASKEQGGANEKLFF; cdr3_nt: TGTGCCAGCAAAGAACAGGGGGGGGCTAATGAAAAACTGTTTTTT
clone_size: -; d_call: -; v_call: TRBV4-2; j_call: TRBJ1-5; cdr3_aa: CASSQEDNQPQHF; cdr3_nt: TGTGCCAGCAGCCAAGAAGACAATCAGCCCCAGCATTTT
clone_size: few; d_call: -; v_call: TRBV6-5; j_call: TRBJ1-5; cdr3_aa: CASSYPADPVIDQPQHF; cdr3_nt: TGTGCCAGCAGTTACCCCGCCGACCCAGTCATCGATCAGCCCCAGCATTTT
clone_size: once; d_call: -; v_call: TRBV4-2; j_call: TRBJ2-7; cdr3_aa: CASSGGEAYEQYF; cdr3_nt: TGTGCCAGCAGCGGGGGAGAGGCTTACGAGCAGTACTTC
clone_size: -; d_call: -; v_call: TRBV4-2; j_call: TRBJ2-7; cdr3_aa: CASSQLPSYEQYF; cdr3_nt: TGTGCCAGCAGCCAGCTCCCGAGCTACGAGCAGTACTTC
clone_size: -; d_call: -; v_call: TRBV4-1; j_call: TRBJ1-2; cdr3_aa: CASSQDGVRGYGYTF; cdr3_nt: TGCGCCAGCAGCCAAGATGGGGTACGCGGCTATGGCTACACCTTC